The 26 T cell receptor beta chains below were found in one sample sequenced in a study of PD-1 blockade in mismatch repair-deficient tumors. Data came from immunoSEQ multiplex PCR; TCRdb stores just in-frame clones and leaves some out. The sample includes roughly 13,000 clones, 80% to 85% seen only once; the top ten take around 20%. The antigens of these receptors remain unknown. Stated time point: approximately ten-day in vitro stimulation with candidate neoantigen peptide 4. Specimen: cells cultured in vitro, collected from a patient treated with pembrolizumab. All receptors come from an adult with mismatch repair-deficient cancer.

A few counts support this clone. The chain is built from TRBV5-1 and TRBJ2-5, with D tentatively TRBD1 (5 bases). The CDR3 loop spans 15 amino acids. The ends were cut back, 6 bases at V and 3 bases at J, with 18 bases in the middle. CDR1 and CDR2 from the germline V gene are SGHRS and YFSETQ. CDR3 region: CASNSPLIGEETQYF. The CDR3 DNA reads as TGCGCCAGCAATTCTCCACTTATAGGGGAAGAGACCCAGTACTTC. Drawing the rest from reference TRBV5-1 and TRBJ2-5, the complete variable domain is KAGVTQTPRYLIKTRGQQVTLSCSPISGHRSVSWYQQTPGQGLQFLFEYFSETQRNKGNFPGRFSGRQFSNSRSEMNVSTLELGDSALYLCASNSPLIGEETQYFGPGTRLLVL.

V gene TRBV5-1 combines with J gene TRBJ2-1, with a weak D call TRBD1 (6 bases). The length of the CDR3 is 14 residues. CDR1 SGHRS and CDR2 YFSETQ come from the germline V gene. V dropped 6 bases and J dropped 7 bases, with 17 bases sitting between them. CDR3 protein: CASTPDPGANEQFF. The CDR3 bases are TGCGCCAGCACGCCCGACCCAGGGGCGAATGAGCAGTTCTTC.

This clone was found once. CDR3 sequence: CASSPGLGSYEQYF. CDR3 bases: TGTGCCAGCAGCCCCGGTCTCGGCTCCTACGAGCAGTACTTC. The chain has TRBV5-6 and TRBJ2-7, with unresolved D. The CDR3 is 14 amino acids. Germline CDR1 is SGHDT and CDR2 is YYEEEE. Trimming removed 4 bases at V and 0 bases at J, with 11 bases between.

This sequence joins TRBV19 and TRBJ2-7, with D tentatively TRBD1 or TRBD2 (5 bases each). The germline V gene has CDR1 LNHDA and CDR2 SQIVND (reference sequence). This CDR3 region has 11 residues. The V end was cut by 10 bases, the J end by 12 bases, with 19 bases between. CDR3 protein: CATAVGVARYF. CDR3 bases: TGTGCCACCGCTGTAGGGGTAGCGCGGTACTTC.

The chain combines TRBV29-1 with TRBJ1-1; a possible D gene is TRBD1 (5 bases). The CDR3 extends over 12 amino acids. Trimming removed 4 bases at V and 1 base at J, with 7 bases between. In germline, CDR1 is SQVTM, CDR2 ANQGSEA. The DNA of the CDR3 is TGCAGCGTTGGGGGGTCGAACACTGAAGCTTTCTTT. Translating it yields CSVGGSNTEAFF.

The V call is TRBV7-6, the J call TRBJ2-7; no reliable D call. Deletions cut 0 bases from V and 3 bases from J, with 6 bases between. This CDR3 comprises 13 residues. CDR1 is SGHVS, CDR2 FNYEAQ, per germline. CDR3 in amino acids: CASSLAWDYEQYF. CDR3 coding DNA: TGTGCCAGCAGCTTAGCGTGGGACTACGAGCAGTACTTC.

The V and J genes are TRBV5-1 and TRBJ2-7; 8 bases are shared with TRBD1. The CDR3 is 14 amino acids. The ends lost 0 bases at V and 2 bases at J; junction bases unmatched: 1. Germline CDR1 SGHRS, CDR2 YFSETQ. CDR3 region: CASSLDRGTYEQYF. The CDR3 DNA follows: TGCGCCAGCAGCTTGGACAGGGGGACCTACGAGCAGTACTTC. Using reference TRBV5-1 and TRBJ2-7 for the parts outside the CDR3, the full variable domain is KAGVTQTPRYLIKTRGQQVTLSCSPISGHRSVSWYQQTPGQGLQFLFEYFSETQRNKGNFPGRFSGRQFSNSRSEMNVSTLELGDSALYLCASSLDRGTYEQYFGPGTRLTVT.

The rearrangement links TRBV2 to TRBJ2-1; D may be TRBD2 (6 bases). The CDR3 spans 16 residues. Looked up from germline, CDR1 is SNHLY and CDR2 is FYNNEI. The V and J ends lost 7 bases and 1 base respectively, with 17 bases between them. The CDR3 loop is CASTKEGGISYNEQFF. The DNA for the CDR3 is TGTGCCAGCACCAAGGAGGGCGGGATATCCTACAATGAGCAGTTCTTC.

The chain has TRBV11-3 and TRBJ1-1; the D is unclear. The ends were cut back, 5 bases at V and 3 bases at J, with 13 bases in the middle. Germline V gene data show CDR1 as SGHNT and CDR2 as YENEEA. This CDR3 spans 14 amino acids. For the CDR3, the DNA is TGTGCCAGCAGCCCTAGCGGCGGGGACACTGAAGCTTTCTTT. It encodes CASSPSGGDTEAFF. The whole variable domain, filled in from reference TRBV11-3 and TRBJ1-1, reads EAGVVQSPRYKIIEKKQPVAFWCNPISGHNTLYWYLQNLGQGPELLIRYENEEAVDDSQLPKDRFSAERLKGVDSTLKIQPAELGDSAVYLCASSPSGGDTEAFFGQGTRLTVV.

This sequence joins TRBV30 and TRBJ2-2; D not resolved. The germline V gene encodes CDR1 GTSNPN and CDR2 SVGIG (reference sequence). V lost 4 bases, J lost 1 base, and 10 bases lay in between. This CDR3 is 14 amino acids long. CDR3 amino acids: CAWNGDLNTGELFF. The CDR3 DNA is TGTGCCTGGAACGGTGACCTGAACACCGGGGAGCTGTTTTTT.

CDR3 protein: CASSPGTSAYNEQFF. The CDR3 DNA reads as TGTGCCAGCAGCCCCGGGACTAGCGCATACAATGAGCAGTTCTTC. The chain employs TRBV9 and TRBJ2-1; the match to TRBD2 covers 10 bases. CDR1 is SGDLS and CDR2 is YYNGEE in the germline V gene. V dropped 4 bases and J dropped 4; count of bases not matched to a gene: 5. There are 15 residues in the CDR3.

The chain links TRBV5-1 to TRBJ1-1; D is perhaps TRBD1 (6 bases). Germline V gene sequence: CDR1 SGHRS, CDR2 YFSETQ. The CDR3 runs 15 residues. Trimming took off 3 bases at V and 0 bases at J, with 12 bases between the two ends. Here the CDR3 reads CASSSGGSMNTEAFF. The CDR3, as DNA: TGCGCCAGCAGCTCCGGGGGCAGTATGAACACTGAAGCTTTCTTT.

The J gene is TRBJ1-1, the V gene TRBV19; D not resolved. CDR3 size: 14 residues. Germline CDR1 is LNHDA and CDR2 is SQIVND (reference sequence). The V end was cut by 4 bases, the J end by 2 bases, with 11 bases between. The CDR3 sequence is CASSKRDLNTEAFF. The CDR3 DNA follows: TGTGCCAGTAGTAAGAGGGATCTTAACACTGAAGCTTTCTTT. Combining the CDR3 with reference TRBV19 and TRBJ1-1 gives the whole variable domain DGGITQSPKYLFRKEGQNVTLSCEQNLNHDAMYWYRQDPGQGLRLIYYSQIVNDFQKGDIAEGYSVSREKKESFPLTVTSAQKNPTAFYLCASSKRDLNTEAFFGQGTRLTVV.

A single count supports this clone. The V call is TRBV19, the J call TRBJ1-2; D call uncertain. Trimming left V 0 bases short and J 0 bases short, with 8 bases between. This CDR3 contains 15 residues. Germline V lookup: CDR1 LNHDA, CDR2 SQIVND (reference sequence). This CDR3 is CASSIDQAANYGYTF. CDR3 nucleotide sequence: TGTGCCAGTAGTATAGATCAGGCAGCTAACTATGGCTACACCTTC.

The chain has TRBV29-1 and TRBJ1-4; TRBD1 matches at 11 bases. Germline loops: CDR1 SQVTM, CDR2 ANQGSEA. Trimming at V came to 5 bases and at J to 8 bases, leaving 4 bases not matched to a gene. This CDR3 comprises 13 residues. DNA of the CDR3: TGCAGCGTTTTCTGGGACAGGGGGGAAAAACTGTTTTTT. It specifies CSVFWDRGEKLFF.

This rearrangement joins TRBV27 to TRBJ2-2; D unclear. CDR3 length: 18 residues. Germline V gene data show CDR1 as MNHEY and CDR2 as SMNVEV (reference sequence). Trimming took 0 bases from V and 1 from J, leaving 15 bases between them. CDR3 sequence reads: CASSLSRITARNTGELFF. The CDR3 DNA sequence: TGTGCCAGCAGTTTATCGAGGATAACAGCACGGAACACCGGGGAGCTGTTTTTT.

V gene TRBV5-8 combines with J gene TRBJ1-5; the D gene is possibly TRBD1 (6 bases). In germline, CDR1 is SGHTS, CDR2 YDEGEE. Trimming removed 0 bases from V and 5 bases from J, with 21 bases in between. The CDR3 is made up of 18 amino acids. DNA for the CDR3: TGTGCCAGCAGCTTGGCGCGGGGGCTATCCCAATCCCATCAGCCCCAGCATTTT. It yields the protein CASSLARGLSQSHQPQHF.

This clone has only a few counts. The chain combines TRBV27 with TRBJ2-5; possibly TRBD1 for D (5 bases). Germline CDR1 MNHEY, CDR2 SMNVEV (reference sequence). The V end was cut by 8 bases, the J end by 5 bases, with 18 bases between. The CDR3 length is 14 residues. CDR3 in amino acids: CASARGPGKETQYF. The CDR3 DNA sequence: TGTGCCAGCGCTAGGGGTCCAGGGAAGGAGACCCAGTACTTC.

The CDR3 here is CASSFSHTSGRGNEQFF. CDR3 in DNA: TGTGCCAGCAGCTTTAGTCATACTAGCGGGAGAGGCAATGAGCAGTTCTTC. The chain combines TRBV7-8 with TRBJ2-1; 11 bases align to TRBD2. CDR3 length equals 17 residues. Germline trimming cut 3 bases from V and 6 bases from J; bases unmatched to any gene: 10. Germline assignment: CDR1 SGHVS and CDR2 FQNEAQ.

The chain links TRBV4-1 to TRBJ2-2, with TRBD2 matching 7 bases. Losses at the gene ends were 4 bases for V and 6 bases for J; bases not matched to a gene: 5. This CDR3 is built from 14 residues. Germline V gives CDR1 MGHRA, CDR2 YSYEKL. The CDR3 DNA sequence: TGCGCCAGCAGCCTGTCGGGAGGAGCCGGGGAGCTGTTTTTT. Its translation is CASSLSGGAGELFF.

The chain uses TRBV5-1 and TRBJ1-3, with 9 bases matching TRBD1. Germline V gives CDR1 SGHRS, CDR2 YFSETQ. J lost 8 bases, V lost 4 bases, and 7 bases had no gene match. CDR3 length equals 14 residues. CDR3 DNA: TGCGCCAGCAGCCTCGGACAGGGGCAGGACACCATATATTTT. Translation gives CASSLGQGQDTIYF.

This chain uses TRBV7-2 with TRBJ2-1; D is uncertain. There are 15 residues in the CDR3. The germline V and J ends were trimmed by 2 bases and 6 bases, with 14 bases remaining between them. CDR1 is SGHTA and CDR2 is FQGNSA in the germline V gene. The CDR3 sequence is CASSLMVGLVNEQFF. DNA for the CDR3: TGTGCCAGCAGCTTAATGGTAGGTTTGGTCAATGAGCAGTTCTTC.

The chain couples TRBV15 to TRBJ1-5; possible D gene TRBD1, 6 bases. The germline V and J ends were trimmed by 3 bases and 0 bases, with 21 bases remaining between them. Germline lookup yields CDR1 LNHNV and CDR2 YYDKDF (reference sequence). CDR3 length: 19 residues. The CDR3 protein is CATSSVPGAENYSNQPQHF. In DNA form, the CDR3 reads TGTGCCACCAGCAGCGTACCGGGGGCGGAAAACTATAGCAATCAGCCCCAGCATTTT.

The chain uses TRBV9 and TRBJ2-1, with 8 bases lining up with TRBD1. Germline V gene sequence: CDR1 SGDLS, CDR2 YYNGEE. V was pared by 0 bases and J by 9 bases, with 2 bases of the junction left unmatched. The CDR3 totals 13 residues. The chain's CDR3 is CASSVGTGTEQFF. In DNA form, the CDR3 reads TGTGCCAGCAGCGTAGGGACAGGGACTGAGCAGTTCTTC.

For the CDR3, the DNA is TGTGCCAGCAGTGCCAGACCGAAGAACACTGAAGCTTTCTTT. It is translated as CASSARPKNTEAFF. The chain links TRBV6-1 to TRBJ1-1; D remains ambiguous. V lost 4 bases, J lost 1 base, and 10 bases lay in between. Germline values: CDR1 MNHNS, CDR2 SASEGT. CDR3 length equals 14 residues.

The rearrangement uses TRBV19 and TRBJ1-2, with TRBD1 as a possible D gene (5 bases). V lost 3 bases and J 8 bases, leaving 7 bases between the germline ends. Germline loops: CDR1 LNHDA, CDR2 SQIVND (reference sequence). The CDR3 length is 11 residues. The CDR3: CASSIGTGYTF. The CDR3 nucleotides are TGTGCCAGTAGTATCGGGACCGGCTACACCTTC.